Below, 25 T cell receptor beta chains from the same sample are listed, as sequenced in a study of identical twins. TCRdb analysed the 5' RACE reads with MiXCR anew, one entry per CDR3 protein. Among around 250,000 distinct CDR3 sequences listed, roughly 7% were seen once. This sample was also put to use in a study of yellow fever vaccine responses in identical twins.

Sequencing was carried out using memory (CD45RO+) T cells sorted from blood. These receptors were collected from a woman between 18 and 29 years old in good health.

This chain links TRBV10-3 with TRBJ2-2; a possible D gene is TRBD1 (6 bases). The germline CDR1 and CDR2 sequences are ENHRY and SYGVKD. The CDR3 runs 15 residues. V lost 5 bases, J lost 6 bases, and 16 bases lay in between. This CDR3 is CAISYGAGVAGELFF. The CDR3 DNA reads TGTGCCATCAGTTATGGGGCAGGGGTTGCCGGGGAGCTGTTTTTT.

This clonotype has a count of ten or more. The chain uses TRBV2 and TRBJ2-7; D possibly corresponds to TRBD2 (8 bases). V was cut by 5 bases and J by 5 bases, with 28 bases left in between. CDR3 length: 18 amino acids. Germline CDR1 and CDR2: SNHLY and FYNNEI. The CDR3 spells CASSRTGTTGLGLNEQYF. CDR3 in DNA: TGTGCCAGCAGTAGGACAGGAACTACGGGACTAGGATTGAACGAGCAGTACTTC. The full variable domain, in which reference TRBV2 and TRBJ2-7 provide the parts outside the CDR3, is EPEVTQTPSHQVTQMGQEVILRCVPISNHLYFYWYRQILGQKVEFLVSFYNNEISEKSEIFDDQFSVERPDGSNFTLKIRSTKLEDSAMYFCASSRTGTTGLGLNEQYFGPGTRLTVT.

The chain joins TRBV4-2 to TRBJ2-5; D not certain. Germline V lookup: CDR1 LGHNA, CDR2 YNFKEQ. The V gene lost 9 bases and the J gene lost 1 base, with 21 bases spanning the gap. The CDR3 loop spans 16 amino acids. CDR3 nucleotide sequence: TGTGCCAGGGGCCCCGGGCTCCGGTCACCCCAAGAGACCCAGTACTTC. Translated: CARGPGLRSPQETQYF.

This clonotype occurred many times. The rearrangement uses TRBV7-9 and TRBJ2-3; D perhaps matches TRBD1 (6 bases). V lost 0 bases and J lost 5, with 6 bases in between. The CDR3 is made up of 13 amino acids. The germline CDR1 and CDR2 sequences are SEHNR and FQNEAQ (reference sequence). This CDR3 reads CASSLARGDTQYF. CDR3 DNA: TGTGCCAGCAGCTTAGCCAGGGGAGATACGCAGTATTTT.

This clonotype is a singleton in its sample. The chain uses TRBV7-2 and TRBJ2-1; D assignment may be TRBD1 or TRBD2 (5 bases each). Trimming left V 5 bases short and J 6 bases short, with 20 bases between. In germline, CDR1 is SGHTA, CDR2 FQGNSA. The CDR3 loop spans 16 amino acids. CDR3 residues: CASSPRGSSARNEQFF. For the CDR3, the DNA is TGTGCCAGCAGCCCCCGGGGCAGTTCGGCTCGCAATGAGCAGTTCTTC.

There are many counts of this clonotype. This chain links TRBV4-1 with TRBJ2-2, with 12 bases lining up with TRBD2. The CDR3 length is 18 residues. The J segment lost 1 base and the V segment lost 0 bases, leaving 3 bases of the junction unmatched. Germline assignment: CDR1 MGHRA and CDR2 YSYEKL. This CDR3 is CASSQETSGSLNTGELFF. Written as DNA, the CDR3 is TGCGCCAGCAGCCAAGAGACTAGCGGGAGCTTGAACACCGGGGAGCTGTTTTTT.

Note on this clonotype: This may come from a read error, since a much larger clone is one base off. V and J are TRBV29-1 and TRBJ2-2; D remains ambiguous. Germline CDR1 is SQVTM and CDR2 is ANQGSEA. The V and J ends lost 7 bases and 7 bases respectively, with 22 bases between them. The length of the CDR3 is 15 residues. CDR3 in amino acids: CSARAPAVGGGELFF. CDR3 bases: TGCAGCGCCCGGGCCCCGGCAGTGGGTGGCGGGGAGCTGTTTTTT.

The gene calls are TRBV5-5 and TRBJ2-6; 8 bases fit TRBD2. CDR3 length: 16 residues. V lost 5 bases to trimming and J lost 2 bases; unmatched junction nucleotides: 6. Per germline, CDR1 SGHKS and CDR2 YYEKEE (reference sequence). The CDR3 loop is CASSPRGETGANVLTF. The CDR3 DNA sequence: TGTGCCAGCAGTCCGCGGGGGGAGACTGGGGCCAACGTCCTGACTTTC.

This clonotype was seen many times. The V call is TRBV5-1, the J call TRBJ2-7, with 7 nucleotides matching TRBD1. V shed 5 bases, J shed 6 bases, and the junction held 8 bases outside the gene matches. The germline gives CDR1 SGHRS, CDR2 YFSETQ. There are 13 residues in the CDR3. The CDR3 reads CASRPNRGSEQYF. The CDR3 coding sequence is TGCGCCAGCAGACCAAACAGGGGCAGCGAGCAGTACTTC.

This clonotype was counted ten times or more. The chain has TRBV9 and TRBJ2-7; TRBD1 might be the D (6 bases). The CDR3 is made up of 14 amino acids. CDR1 is SGDLS and CDR2 is YYNGEE in the germline V gene. V was clipped by 4 bases and J by 4 bases, with 15 bases between them. DNA for the CDR3: TGTGCCAGCAGCCCCAGGGCAGGGGCATACGAGCAGTACTTC. Translating it yields CASSPRAGAYEQYF.

This clonotype was recorded a few times. The gene calls are TRBV20-1 and TRBJ2-7, with 12 bases fitting TRBD2. Germline V gene data show CDR1 as DFQATT and CDR2 as SNEGSKA (reference sequence). J was trimmed by 4 bases and V by 4 bases; bases with no gene match: 8. This CDR3 has 15 residues. The DNA of the CDR3 is TGCAGTGCTATTTCGACTAGCGGGAGTTCATACGAGCAGTACTTC. This encodes CSAISTSGSSYEQYF.

This clonotype has just one count. The V gene is TRBV2, the J gene TRBJ1-6; possible D gene TRBD1, 6 bases. The germline gives CDR1 SNHLY, CDR2 FYNNEI. V shed 3 bases and J shed 9 bases, with 12 bases lying between them. The CDR3 runs 14 residues. CDR3 loop: CASSDGLQGSPLHF. The CDR3 DNA follows: TGTGCCAGCAGTGACGGGCTACAGGGTTCACCCCTCCACTTT.

This clonotype occurred many times. The V and J genes are TRBV6-2 or TRBV6-3 and TRBJ2-1; TRBD1 or TRBD2 may be the D gene (5 bases each). CDR1 MNHEY and CDR2 SVGEGT come from the germline V gene. Between the trimmed V and J ends, which lost 7 bases and 3 bases, there was a span of 10 bases. CDR3 size: 13 residues. The chain's CDR3 is CASKGTLYNEQFF. The CDR3 DNA reads as TGTGCCAGCAAAGGGACCCTCTACAATGAGCAGTTCTTC.

The rearrangement joins TRBV4-2 to TRBJ2-1, with a possible D match to TRBD1 (6 bases). V shed 2 bases and J shed 5 bases, with 10 bases lying between them. The CDR3 totals 14 residues. Germline V CDR1 and CDR2: LGHNA, YNFKEQ. The CDR3, as DNA: TGTGCCAGCAGCCAACAGGACAGCAACAATGAGCAGTTCTTC. This codes for CASSQQDSNNEQFF.

This chain connects TRBV6-1 to TRBJ2-7; 10 bases align to TRBD1. CDR1 is MNHNS and CDR2 is SASEGT in the germline V gene. Trimming cost V 5 bases and J 0 bases; bases outside gene matches: 7. The CDR3 loop spans 16 amino acids. The CDR3 DNA follows: TGTGCCAGCAGTCTAAGGGGACAGGGGACCTCCTACGAGCAGTACTTC. As protein: CASSLRGQGTSYEQYF.

This clonotype came up a few times. The chain combines TRBV11-2 with TRBJ2-1; TRBD1 agrees at 8 bases. CDR1 is SGHAT, CDR2 FQNNGV, per germline. CDR3 length: 17 amino acids. With 5 bases clipped from V and 6 bases from J, the junction kept 15 bases outside the gene matches. CDR3 in amino acids: CASSPKLPGQAINEQFF. The CDR3, as DNA: TGTGCCAGCAGCCCAAAACTTCCGGGACAGGCGATCAATGAGCAGTTCTTC.

This clonotype has only a few counts. The chain has TRBV28 and TRBJ2-7; no definite D call. Germline V gives CDR1 MDHEN, CDR2 SYDVKM. Trimming removed 2 bases from V and 6 bases from J, with 8 bases in between. This CDR3 region has 12 residues. The CDR3 reads CASSLKLGEQYV. The CDR3 DNA reads as TGTGCCAGCAGTTTAAAGTTAGGCGAGCAGTACGTC.

This clonotype appeared many times. V usage is TRBV20-1 and J usage is TRBJ1-4; D remains unclear. The CDR3 sequence is 14 residues long. Germline V gene sequence: CDR1 DFQATT, CDR2 SNEGSKA (reference sequence). Trimming shortened V by 0 bases and J by 5 bases, and 10 bases separated the two germline ends. In DNA, the CDR3 is TGCAGTGCTAGAGAAAGCGATAACAATGAAAAACTGTTTTTT. Protein sequence: CSARESDNNEKLFF.

The sample holds a few counts of this clonotype. This chain links TRBV6-1 with TRBJ2-1; 13 nucleotides align to TRBD2. CDR1 is MNHNS, CDR2 SASEGT, per germline. There are 15 residues in the CDR3. The trim removed 7 bases at V and 5 bases at J, leaving 5 bases unmatched. Written as DNA, the CDR3 is TGTGCCAGCATTGTCGGGACTAGCGGGAACAATGAGCAGTTCTTC. It translates to CASIVGTSGNNEQFF.

This clonotype was seen a handful of times. The chain links TRBV10-3 to TRBJ2-6; 9 bases are shared with TRBD1. This CDR3 has 17 amino acids. V trimming: 5 bases; J trimming: 2 bases; junction bases outside the gene matches: 7. The germline V gene encodes CDR1 ENHRY and CDR2 SYGVKD. As DNA, the CDR3 is TGTGCCATCAGTCGTAGGACAGGGGACGCTGGGGCCAACGTCCTGACTTTC. This encodes CAISRRTGDAGANVLTF.

This rearrangement joins TRBV4-1 to TRBJ1-5; a possible D gene is TRBD1 (5 bases). The CDR3 runs 15 residues. Looked up from germline, CDR1 is MGHRA and CDR2 is YSYEKL. Between the trimmed V and J ends, which lost 3 bases and 4 bases, there was a span of 13 bases. The CDR3 spells CASSQGLGPNQPQHF. The CDR3 DNA is TGCGCCAGCAGCCAGGGGCTGGGACCAAATCAGCCCCAGCATTTT.

This clonotype was counted at least ten times. The chain has TRBV10-1 and TRBJ2-4, with a weak D call TRBD2 (6 bases). V was cut by 0 bases and J by 3 bases, with 12 bases left in between. The germline V gene encodes CDR1 WNHNN and CDR2 SYGVQD (reference sequence). CDR3 length equals 16 residues. CDR3: CASSESAGWGKNIQYF. The CDR3, as DNA: TGCGCCAGCAGTGAGTCCGCGGGATGGGGCAAAAACATTCAGTACTTC.

This clonotype showed up just a few times. The chain uses TRBV5-1 and TRBJ2-5; TRBD2 aligns across 12 bases. With 4 bases clipped from V and 4 bases from J, the junction kept 5 bases outside the gene matches. Germline loops: CDR1 SGHRS, CDR2 YFSETQ. The CDR3 extends over 15 amino acids. CDR3 sequence reads: CASSPTSGGGETQYF. The DNA of the CDR3 is TGCGCCAGCAGCCCGACTAGCGGGGGAGGAGAGACCCAGTACTTC.

This clonotype was detected many times. This chain joins TRBV5-1 and TRBJ2-3; 8 bases are a match to TRBD2. J was trimmed by 1 base and V by 1 base; bases with no gene match: 2. The CDR3 length is 15 residues. The germline CDR1 and CDR2 sequences are SGHRS and YFSETQ. DNA of the CDR3: TGCGCCAGCAGCTTGCGAGCGGGAGGCACAGATACGCAGTATTTT. Its protein is CASSLRAGGTDTQYF.

The gene calls are TRBV20-1 and TRBJ2-7; 14 bases fit TRBD2. V shed 1 base and J 5 bases; nucleotides not matched to a gene: 1. CDR3 length: 14 residues. Germline CDR1 DFQATT, CDR2 SNEGSKA (reference sequence). Here the CDR3 reads CSARGTSGGNEQYV. In nucleotides, the CDR3 is TGCAGTGCTAGAGGGACTAGCGGGGGGAACGAGCAGTACGTC.